This T cell receptor beta chain was identified during a study of beta chain features in type 1 diabetes (dated by TCRdb to the late 2010s). Broadly, across the study: Mean age, gender distribution, total cell number and subset yield did not differ between patients and healthy donors. Regulatory and stem cell-like memory subsets were obtained from only 8 patients and about eight healthy donors, while naive and central memory subsets were obtained from all 28 donors. The study compared TCRB repertoires of sorted circulating CD4+ T cell subsets between recently diagnosed type 1 diabetes patients and matched healthy donors. A total of around 110,000,000 sorted cells were examined across all samples, and RNA yield correlated strongly with the number of cells per subset. Broader findings and caveats from the paper: Naive, central memory and regulatory TCRB repertoires appeared to be more alike among patients than among healthy donors. Because cDNA was sequenced instead of genomic DNA, activated cells with high expression could be over-represented, although the groups did not differ in activation or CD3 levels. PCR may preferentially amplify shorter templates, but because patient and control samples were amplified and corrected together, any resulting skew would affect both groups equally. Only small numbers of individuals were included in the HLA sub-analyses, which left unresolved whether HLA type had any influence on TCRB rearrangement. Patients with type 1 diabetes made fewer insertions and deleted more nucleotides at VDJ recombination sites, implying thymic rearrangement abnormalities. A moderate but significant shortening of TCRB CDR3 length was observed in type 1 diabetes patients in all four CD4+ subsets.

This clone has more than one count but fewer than ten. There is no known antigen for this receptor. The sample holds no much larger clone one base away, and base qualities are not on file. The entire isolated RNA was reverse transcribed using the High Capacity cDNA Reverse Transcription Kit, and thus expressed TCRB transcripts were sequenced. Deep immunoSEQ sequencing was applied to naive, central memory and regulatory T cell samples, giving an average of roughly 3.6 million total reads per sample. After sorted cells were lysed in RLT buffer, RNA was extracted with DNase-treated RNeasy Micro or Mini kits, with the choice depending on cell number. To prevent cross-contamination, every cell subset was processed on its own, while patient and healthy donor samples were processed together. Using the immunoSEQ multiplex PCR, TCRB sequences were amplified from cDNA into 87-bp fragments spanning the CDR3 region. The amplicons were sequenced using the Illumina HiSeq platform. The authors' analysis ran thus. PCR bias was computationally corrected using synthetic template baselines, reads within Hamming distance 2 were collapsed, and singletons that could not be merged were discarded. Reads were aligned to IMGT to assign V, D and J genes, CDR3 length, and insertions or deletions at six rearrangement sites. Clonotype counts were normalized to sorted cell number within each subset before computing true diversity and Gini coefficients with the tcR R package. The overlap coefficient, calculated on TCRB nucleotide sequences, was used to quantify repertoire sharing. Out-of-frame TCRB sequences from naive cells were analyzed as a proxy for the pre-selection repertoire. This is the immuneACCESS table as TCRdb keeps it, with only in-frame sequences that have V and J called. A part of the clones is gone; compared with another copy, unresolved V genes explain less than half, and the rest is unexplained. V, J and clone size derive from that table, while D and trimming were established from the DNA sequence. The sample table shows roughly 730,000 clones, and 13% are seen once. The ten biggest clones cover about 0.02% of the sample.

Each donor gave one peripheral blood draw, averaging around 120 mL, which was collected into heparinised tubes. A BD FACSAria II and a panel including CD45RO, CCR7, CD25, CD127, CD95 and CD27 were used to sort naive, central memory, regulatory and stem cell-like memory CD4+ T cells. A purity above 98% was achieved for all sorted populations. PBMCs were separated immediately by Lymphoprep density gradient centrifugation and were stained directly, without being cultured. So that batch effects would be minimized, each experiment stained and sorted samples in pairs, pairing one healthy donor with one patient. Its CDR3 holds 16 amino acids, cysteine through phenylalanine. Only the CDR3 DNA is retained, 48 bases long and in frame from the first base. Via the germline V gene, CDR1 is KGHSH and CDR2 LQKENI. V sheds 2 bases and J sheds 6 bases, leaving 19 bases between their ends.

The origin of this receptor is a man younger than 30 with type 1 diabetes. The receptor chain draws on TRBV18 and TRBJ1-2, with the D gene call left open. The specimen was naive CD4+ T cells from blood. The cell subset or site label corresponds to: true naive CD4+ T cells. The CDR3: CASSPSAGLNGDGYTF. The bases are TGTGCCAGCTCACCATCGGCCGGGCTTAATGGGGATGGCTACACCTTC.